The next 26 T cell receptor beta chains were all read from a single sample in a study of CD8 T cells in ankylosing spondylitis. One entry per CDR3 protein results from TCRdb running MiXCR on the 5' RACE reads. The sample carries 150,000 or so distinct CDR3 sequences, 9.8% recorded once. The sequenced material came from blood, either unsorted or a sorted T cell fraction (not recorded which). The receptors here all came from a female donor with ankylosing spondylitis or in good health (not recorded which).

This clonotype was counted only a few times. The J gene is TRBJ2-3, the V gene TRBV20-1, with 11 bases fitting TRBD2. This CDR3 region has 15 residues. Germline V gene sequence: CDR1 DFQATT, CDR2 SNEGSKA (reference sequence). The J segment lost 2 bases and the V segment lost 3 bases, leaving 4 bases of the junction unmatched. The CDR3 coding sequence is TGCAGTGCTAGTAGGACTAGCGGGTACACAGATACGCAGTATTTT. This codes for CSASRTSGYTDTQYF.

The table lists this clonotype with many counts. The V and J genes are TRBV28 and TRBJ2-2; D is unclear. Germline V gene sequence: CDR1 MDHEN, CDR2 SYDVKM. The CDR3 is 13 amino acids. Trimming took off 5 bases at V and 4 bases at J, with 8 bases between the two ends. The CDR3 DNA reads TGTGCCAGCAGTCCTCACAGCACCGGGGAGCTGTTTTTT. It translates to CASSPHSTGELFF.

In its sample, this clonotype was seen a few times. The rearrangement joins TRBV29-1 to TRBJ1-2; D is uncertain. Germline V CDR1 and CDR2: SQVTM, ANQGSEA. The CDR3 length is 13 residues. With 3 bases removed from V and 3 bases from J, the gap between germline ends came to 11 bases. CDR3: CSVDEARDYGYTF. The DNA of the CDR3 is TGCAGCGTTGATGAGGCGAGGGACTATGGCTACACCTTC.

The table lists this clonotype with many counts. J is TRBJ2-6 and V is TRBV20-1; TRBD2 aligns across 12 bases. Germline trimming cut 3 bases from V and 0 bases from J; bases unmatched to any gene: 9. This CDR3 has 19 residues. Germline-derived CDR1 and CDR2 are DFQATT and SNEGSKA (reference sequence). CDR3 in DNA: TGCAGTGCTAGTCCGGGACTAGCGGGTTCGAGCTCTGGGGCCAACGTCCTGACTTTC. Its translation: CSASPGLAGSSSGANVLTF.

The genes are TRBV3-1 and TRBJ2-5; D gene unclear. Trimming shortened V by 1 base and J by 2 bases, and 11 bases separated the two germline ends. Germline CDR1 is LGHDT and CDR2 is YNNKEL (reference sequence). This CDR3 is built from 15 residues. CDR3 sequence reads: CASSQGERIQETQYF. CDR3 nucleotides: TGTGCCAGCAGCCAAGGAGAAAGGATACAAGAGACCCAGTACTTC.

This clonotype has more than one count but fewer than ten. V is TRBV7-3 and J is TRBJ2-1; D gene unclear. Germline values: CDR1 SGHTA, CDR2 FQGTGA. CDR3 length: 16 amino acids. With 5 bases removed from V and 0 bases from J, the gap between germline ends came to 14 bases. CDR3 sequence: CASSPGPASSYNEQFF. The CDR3 DNA follows: TGTGCCAGCAGCCCCGGGCCCGCTAGCTCCTACAATGAGCAGTTCTTC.

This clonotype was detected ten times or more. The chain carries TRBV7-9 and TRBJ1-3, with unresolved D. Trimming cost V 2 bases and J 8 bases, with 13 bases left between them. Per the germline V gene, CDR1 is SEHNR and CDR2 is FQNEAQ (reference sequence). This CDR3 is 14 amino acids long. The CDR3 loop is CASSLPAARDTIYF. The CDR3 DNA reads as TGTGCCAGCAGCTTACCGGCAGCTCGGGACACCATATATTTT.

This rearrangement joins TRBV15 to TRBJ2-7; 9 nucleotides line up with TRBD1. The CDR3 is made up of 15 amino acids. The germline CDR1 and CDR2 sequences are LNHNV and YYDKDF (reference sequence). J lost 4 bases, V lost 2 bases, and 6 bases had no gene match. Written as DNA, the CDR3 is TGTGCCACCAGCAGACTTACAGGGGGCGGGTACGAGCAGTACTTC. Protein: CATSRLTGGGYEQYF.

This clonotype was counted only a few times. This sequence joins TRBV7-2 and TRBJ1-1; the match to TRBD1 covers 7 bases. With 1 base clipped from V and 2 bases from J, the junction kept 10 bases outside the gene matches. CDR3 length equals 17 residues. From germline, CDR1 is SGHTA and CDR2 FQGNSA. CDR3 nucleotides: TGTGCCAGCAGCTTAGGAATTTCCAACAGGGGTAACACTGAAGCTTTCTTT. Its protein product is CASSLGISNRGNTEAFF.

V is TRBV18 and J is TRBJ2-3; 10 positions agree with TRBD2. In germline, CDR1 is KGHSH, CDR2 LQKENI. The length of the CDR3 is 19 residues. The trim removed 2 bases at V and 0 bases at J, leaving 11 bases unmatched. This CDR3 is CASSPVSPGLATSTDTQYF. The CDR3 DNA follows: TGTGCCAGCTCACCAGTCTCTCCGGGACTAGCGACTAGCACAGATACGCAGTATTTT. The variable domain in full, with the rest retrieved from reference TRBV18 and TRBJ2-3, is NAGVMQNPRHLVRRRGQEARLRCSPMKGHSHVYWYRQLPEEGLKFMVYLQKENIIDESGMPKERFSAEFPKEGPSILRIQQVVRGDSAAYFCASSPVSPGLATSTDTQYFGPGTRLTVL.

The V and J genes are TRBV7-9 and TRBJ1-4; D call uncertain. V gave up 5 bases and J gave up 0 bases, with 7 bases separating them. The CDR3 totals 14 residues. Germline loops: CDR1 SEHNR, CDR2 FQNEAQ (reference sequence). CDR3 in DNA: TGTGCCAGCAGCCCCGGGACAACTAATGAAAAACTGTTTTTT. Translation gives CASSPGTTNEKLFF.

This clonotype has more than one count but fewer than ten. The chain has TRBV2 and TRBJ2-1; D remains unclear. Trimming left V 6 bases short and J 0 bases short, with 12 bases between. This CDR3 spans 15 amino acids. Germline V gene sequence: CDR1 SNHLY, CDR2 FYNNEI. CDR3 in amino acids: CASRVDLSSYNEQFF. The CDR3, as DNA: TGTGCCAGCAGGGTCGACTTGAGCTCCTACAATGAGCAGTTCTTC.

The chain combines TRBV20-1 with TRBJ2-3; tentatively, D is TRBD2 (6 bases). The CDR3 sequence is 14 residues long. V was clipped by 3 bases and J by 4 bases, with 14 bases between them. Germline values: CDR1 DFQATT, CDR2 SNEGSKA (reference sequence). DNA of the CDR3: TGCAGTGCTAGCCGACTCCCTAGCGCAGATACGCAGTATTTT. Protein: CSASRLPSADTQYF.

A few counts support this clonotype. This chain connects TRBV6-2 or TRBV6-3 to TRBJ1-1, with a possible D match to TRBD1 (5 bases). Trimming removed 7 bases from V and 4 bases from J, with 13 bases in between. The CDR3 has 13 amino acids. CDR1 and CDR2 (germline): MNHEY, SVGEGT. Written as DNA, the CDR3 is TGTGCCAGCACCTCGAGGGGCGGCACTGAAGCTTTCTTT. Its protein is CASTSRGGTEAFF.

This chain links TRBV4-1 with TRBJ2-5; D is perhaps TRBD2 (5 bases). This CDR3 is 15 amino acids long. Trimming left V 0 bases short and J 5 bases short, with 13 bases between. CDR1 is MGHRA and CDR2 is YSYEKL in the germline V gene. This chain's CDR3 is CASSQDDPDWETQYF. As DNA, the CDR3 is TGCGCCAGCAGCCAAGATGATCCGGACTGGGAGACCCAGTACTTC.

The chain is built from TRBV10-3 and TRBJ1-1, with 8 nucleotides matching TRBD1. Looked up from germline, CDR1 is ENHRY and CDR2 is SYGVKD. The CDR3 covers 15 residues. The V segment lost 5 bases and the J segment 1 base; nucleotides outside the gene matches: 6. The CDR3 loop is CAISTRQGTNTEAFF. CDR3 DNA sequence: TGTGCCATCAGTACACGACAGGGGACGAACACTGAAGCTTTCTTT.

This clonotype was seen a few times. The DNA of the CDR3 is TGTGCCAGCAGTTCAGGACTAGCGGGAGTTTTTGAGCAGTTCTTC. This encodes CASSSGLAGVFEQFF. V is TRBV7-9 and J is TRBJ2-1, with TRBD2 matching over 13 bases. Germline values: CDR1 SEHNR, CDR2 FQNEAQ (reference sequence). V lost 6 bases and J lost 9; bases outside the gene matches: 8. The CDR3 consists of 15 residues.

This clonotype has only a few counts. The chain uses TRBV7-9 and TRBJ2-5; 7 nucleotides agree with TRBD2. V trimming: 4 bases; J trimming: 2 bases; junction bases outside the gene matches: 7. CDR1 is SEHNR and CDR2 is FQNEAQ in the germline V gene (reference sequence). The CDR3 has 15 residues. The CDR3 DNA sequence: TGTGCCAGCAGCTCCCCCCTAGCGGAACAAGAGACCCAGTACTTC. It specifies CASSSPLAEQETQYF.

J is TRBJ2-2 and V is TRBV27, with D possibly matching TRBD1 (5 bases). Germline values: CDR1 MNHEY, CDR2 SMNVEV (reference sequence). This CDR3 contains 15 residues. With 9 bases removed from V and 8 bases from J, the gap between germline ends came to 22 bases. The CDR3 loop is CASFSSPSRGGELFF. CDR3 bases: TGTGCCAGTTTCTCGAGCCCATCAAGGGGAGGGGAGCTGTTTTTT.

This clonotype occurred a few times. The chain links TRBV6-2 or TRBV6-3 to TRBJ2-1; D possibly uses TRBD1 or TRBD2 (6 bases each). The CDR3 extends over 15 amino acids. Trimming cost V 2 bases and J 9 bases, with 17 bases left between them. Germline CDR1 MNHEY, CDR2 SVGEGT. The CDR3 DNA is TGTGCCAGCAGTTACGGGGGGCAATGGGAGGTTGAGCAGTTCTTC. It is translated as CASSYGGQWEVEQFF.

The V and J genes are TRBV3-1 and TRBJ1-1, with 8 nucleotides matching TRBD1. The V segment lost 8 bases and the J segment 5 bases; nucleotides outside the gene matches: 13. Germline CDR1 is LGHDT and CDR2 is YNNKEL (reference sequence). The CDR3 totals 15 residues. In nucleotides, the CDR3 is TGTGCCAGCTCCACTTCTCAGGGGGCTCGGACTGAAGCTTTCTTT. This codes for CASSTSQGARTEAFF.

CDR3 protein: CASRGINYEQYF. CDR3 coding DNA: TGTGCCAGCAGGGGCATCAACTACGAGCAGTACTTC. J is TRBJ2-7 and V is TRBV6-1; D gene uncertain. V was shortened by 6 bases and J by 3 bases, with 9 bases between the two germline ends. Germline V CDR1 and CDR2: MNHNS, SASEGT. The CDR3 runs 12 residues.

This clonotype was recorded at least ten times. The chain joins TRBV9 to TRBJ2-1; 8 bases agree with TRBD2. The CDR3 is 13 amino acids. Germline V gene lookup returns CDR1 SGDLS and CDR2 YYNGEE. After removal of 2 bases from V and 7 bases from J, the junction contained 2 bases not matched to a gene. The CDR3 DNA follows: TGTGCCAGCAGCGTCGGGACTAGTAATGAGCAGTTCTTC. Its translation is CASSVGTSNEQFF.

The sample holds a few counts of this clonotype. The V and J genes are TRBV20-1 and TRBJ2-2; D not resolved. Per germline, CDR1 DFQATT and CDR2 SNEGSKA (reference sequence). This CDR3 is built from 13 residues. V shed 3 bases and J shed 1 base, with 6 bases lying between them. CDR3 DNA sequence: TGCAGTGCTAGGGTCCGGAACACCGGGGAGCTGTTTTTT. Its protein product is CSARVRNTGELFF.

This clonotype has more than one count but fewer than ten. The genes are TRBV7-9 and TRBJ1-1, with 7 bases aligning to TRBD1. CDR3 length equals 12 residues. Germline trimming cut 6 bases from V and 8 bases from J; bases unmatched to any gene: 6. Per germline, CDR1 SEHNR and CDR2 FQNEAQ (reference sequence). CDR3 loop: CASRGGGREAFF. The CDR3 nucleotides read TGTGCCAGCAGAGGGGGCGGCCGAGAAGCTTTCTTT. Full variable domain (rest looked up from reference TRBV7-9 and TRBJ1-1): DTGVSQNPRHKITKRGQNVTFRCDPISEHNRLYWYRQTLGQGPEFLTYFQNEAQLEKSRLLSDRFSAERPKGSFSTLEIQRTEQGDSAMYLCASRGGGREAFFGQGTRLTVV.

The rearrangement joins TRBV2 to TRBJ2-7; TRBD1 might be the D (6 bases). V dropped 6 bases and J dropped 5 bases, with 17 bases sitting between them. CDR1 SNHLY and CDR2 FYNNEI come from the germline V gene. The CDR3 runs 14 residues. The CDR3 spells CASSVQGIWDEQYF. In DNA form, the CDR3 reads TGTGCCAGCAGCGTTCAGGGGATTTGGGACGAGCAGTACTTC.